This T cell receptor beta chain derives from a study of shared clonotypes between healthy human individuals. For the study at large: Aged 18 to 49, the donors were a couple of women and three men. Findings and caveats of the study: Deeper or shallower sequencing was expected to change how clonotypes are shared among donors. It was the non-shared clonotypes that had lower generation probabilities than clonotypes shared by all four donors. Sorted-subset sequencing was shown by rarefaction to be incomplete despite large depth.

Germline CDR1 reads MDHEN; CDR2 reads SYDVKM. The CDR3 has 16 amino acids. Trimming stripped 6 bases from V and 5 bases from J, with 23 bases between. The table came from immunoSEQ multiplex PCR; TCRdb's copy has only in-frame clones and leaves some out. The top ten hold about 0.94% of the sample, which has 850,000 to 1,100,000 clones, approximately 75% seen once. A remark on this clone: Its antigen remains unknown.

The rearrangement joins TRBV28 to TRBJ2-7, with a tentative D call TRBD1 (6 bases). The sequence came from a young man in good health. Some clones in this sample may be carry-over from other donors' samples. Sequenced input: memory CD4+ T cells from PBMCs. Noted subset: CD45RA-negative fraction. CDR3 protein: CASRGFRGPWGHEQYF. The CDR3 region has the DNA TGTGCCAGCAGGGGTTTCAGGGGTCCCTGGGGTCACGAGCAGTACTTC.